This T cell receptor beta chain was profiled in a study of T cell responses to AZD1222 COVID-19 vaccine. Background on the study: Analysis merged second doses at about 4 or about 12 weeks. Study findings and constraints: The study sampled repertoires only after the peak T cell response. Targets within unmutated variant regions were reportedly found for nearly half of spike-specific TCRs.

Concerning this clone: The antigen is undetermined.

TCRdb keeps only in-frame clones here, not all; method: immunoSEQ multiplex PCR. The sample consists of 100,000 to 150,000 clones, 87% of them appearing once. The source is an adult in good health. The source was peripheral blood, collected on day 0 of AZD1222 vaccination.

CDR3 DNA sequence: TGTGCCAGCAGTCCGGGACAGGGGTTCCTCTACGAGCAGTACTTC. Amino acid sequence: CASSPGQGFLYEQYF. This sequence joins TRBV28 and TRBJ2-7, with 10 bases identical to TRBD1. Unmatched junction bases numbered 7, after V lost 5 bases and J lost 3 bases. This CDR3 has 15 residues. The V gene's germline CDR1 is MDHEN and CDR2 SYDVKM.